This note documents a single TCR beta chain sequence. Random hexamers were used to reverse transcribe an amount of about 0.45 to 1 ug RNA. In TCRdb, the immunoSEQ multiplex PCR reads were re-called with MiXCR into one record per CDR3 protein. This sample yields over 120,000 distinct CDR3 sequences, of which 85% to 95% are seen a single time; around 0.15% belongs to the top ten. This entry belongs to a study of CD8 T cells in Susac syndrome. Trimming removed 0 bases at V and 0 bases at J, with 9 bases between. This CDR3 is built from 15 residues. Germline V CDR1 and CDR2: SGHRS, YFSETQ. This sequence joins TRBV5-1 and TRBJ1-1, with D possibly being TRBD1 (6 bases). Sequenced: CD4+ T cells from PBMCs. This receptor was taken from a human donor with Susac syndrome. The DNA of the CDR3 is TGCGCCAGCAGCTTGGAGGGACAAGTGAACACTGAAGCTTTCTTT. It yields the protein CASSLEGQVNTEAFF.